This passage covers 22 T cell receptor beta chains from one sample sequenced in a study of blood T cell repertoires in COVID-19. Sequenced by immunoSEQ multiplex PCR; TCRdb stores in-frame clones only, minus some. The sample has about 200,000 clones, over 75% seen once; the top ten hold over 15%. Sequenced material: peripheral blood. The receptors were sampled from a man in his forties or fifties with COVID-19, enrolled during active disease.

This rearrangement joins TRBV2 to TRBJ1-4; 9 positions agree with TRBD1. The CDR3 is 14 amino acids. CDR1 and CDR2 (germline): SNHLY, FYNNEI. V lost 5 bases and J lost 5; bases outside the gene matches: 3. CDR3 sequence: CASSHRGLNEKLFF. DNA for the CDR3: TGTGCCAGCAGTCACAGGGGGCTGAATGAAAAACTGTTTTTT. Based on the CDR3 plus reference TRBV2 and TRBJ1-4, the full variable domain is EPEVTQTPSHQVTQMGQEVILRCVPISNHLYFYWYRQILGQKVEFLVSFYNNEISEKSEIFDDQFSVERPDGSNFTLKIRSTKLEDSAMYFCASSHRGLNEKLFFGSGTQLSVL.

The chain couples TRBV21-1 to TRBJ1-1; TRBD1 reflects the table's D call only, with no check against the DNA. TRBV21-1 is flagged as a pseudogene. The CDR3 has 24 amino acids. This CDR3 is CASSKSPPLESTPGTALRGTEAFF. CDR3 DNA: TGTGCCAGCAGCAAATCGCCCCCCCTAGAGAGTACCCCCGGGACAGCCCTAAGGGGCACTGAAGCTTTCTTT.

This chain joins TRBV2 and TRBJ2-7; D may be TRBD2 (6 bases). The V gene's germline CDR1 is SNHLY and CDR2 FYNNEI. The CDR3 is 14 residues long. For the CDR3, the DNA is TGTGCGAGCCTTCCGGGACTGATTACCTACGAGCAGTACTTC. It is translated as CASLPGLITYEQYF.

The chain combines TRBV10-3 with TRBJ1-5; D may be TRBD1 (5 bases). The germline V gene encodes CDR1 ENHRY and CDR2 SYGVKD. The CDR3 sequence is 13 residues long. Trimming stripped 6 bases from V and 5 bases from J, with 11 bases between. CDR3: CAIRAGMDQPQHF. As DNA, the CDR3 is TGTGCCATCAGGGCAGGGATGGATCAGCCCCAGCATTTT.

The chain has TRBV18 and TRBJ2-7; maybe TRBD1 (5 bases). The CDR3 contains 13 residues. In germline, CDR1 is KGHSH, CDR2 LQKENI. Trimming stripped 5 bases from V and 1 base from J, with 9 bases between. Here the CDR3 DNA reads TGTGCCAGCTCAACCAGGGCGTCCTACGAGCAGTACTTC. Translated: CASSTRASYEQYF.

The chain has TRBV18 and TRBJ1-3; D unclear. Germline-derived CDR1 and CDR2 are KGHSH and LQKENI. CDR3 size: 14 residues. V was pared by 3 bases and J by 0 bases, with 6 bases between. The CDR3 DNA follows: TGTGCCAGCTCACCCGACAACTCTGGAAACACCATATATTTT. Translated: CASSPDNSGNTIYF.

The gene calls are TRBV9 and TRBJ2-7; possibly TRBD2 for D (6 bases). V lost 4 bases and J lost 1, with 18 bases in between. The CDR3 contains 16 residues. CDR1 and CDR2 (germline): SGDLS, YYNGEE. The CDR3 region is CASSPPGGVGSYEQYF. The CDR3, as DNA: TGTGCCAGCAGCCCACCCGGAGGGGTGGGGTCCTACGAGCAGTACTTC.

On this clone: Different DNA sequences within this sample yield the same CDR3. This chain joins TRBV2 and TRBJ2-3; D gene unclear. Between the trimmed V and J ends, which lost 3 bases and 1 base, there was a span of 8 bases. Germline V gene sequence: CDR1 SNHLY, CDR2 FYNNEI. The CDR3 loop spans 14 amino acids. The CDR3 reads CASSELQRTDTQYF. As DNA, the CDR3 is TGTGCCAGCAGTGAGTTACAGCGCACAGATACGCAGTATTTT. Using reference TRBV2 and TRBJ2-3 for the parts outside the CDR3, the full variable domain is EPEVTQTPSHQVTQMGQEVILRCVPISNHLYFYWYRQILGQKVEFLVSFYNNEISEKSEIFDDQFSVERPDGSNFTLKIRSTKLEDSAMYFCASSELQRTDTQYFGPGTRLTVL.

This sequence joins TRBV7-9 and TRBJ2-1; 12 nucleotides align to TRBD2. Germline V gene lookup returns CDR1 SEHNR and CDR2 FQNEAQ (reference sequence). The CDR3 consists of 18 residues. V dropped 5 bases and J dropped 2; count of bases not matched to a gene: 10. The CDR3 coding sequence is TGTGCCAGCAGCCAACCTCGACTAGCGGGAGTGGCCTACAATGAGCAGTTCTTC. As protein: CASSQPRLAGVAYNEQFF.

The genes are TRBV9 and TRBJ2-2, with TRBD2 identical over 9 bases. CDR3 length equals 18 residues. Unmatched junction bases numbered 11, after V lost 0 bases and J lost 5 bases. Germline V gene data show CDR1 as SGDLS and CDR2 as YYNGEE. In DNA form, the CDR3 reads TGTGCCAGCAGCGTAGACAATAGCGGGGGTGTTTGGACCGGGGAGCTGTTTTTT. This encodes CASSVDNSGGVWTGELFF.

This clone showed up many times. The rearrangement uses TRBV6-1 and TRBJ1-6, with D possibly TRBD1 on 5 matching bases. This CDR3 spans 16 amino acids. The V end lost 4 bases, the J end lost 0 bases, and 10 bases lay between the germline ends. CDR1 MNHNS and CDR2 SASEGT come from the germline V gene. The chain's CDR3 is CASSAPGDSYNSPLHF. The CDR3 DNA reads as TGTGCCAGCAGTGCCCCGGGGGACTCCTATAATTCACCCCTCCACTTT.

The V call is TRBV14, the J call TRBJ2-5; D might be TRBD1 (6 bases). Germline CDR1 reads SGHDN; CDR2 reads FVKESK. With 3 bases removed from V and 5 bases from J, the gap between germline ends came to 13 bases. CDR3 length equals 14 residues. CDR3 region: CASSQGARSETQYF. CDR3 DNA: TGTGCCAGCAGCCAGGGGGCGCGATCGGAGACCCAGTACTTC.

A few counts support this clone. The V and J genes are TRBV5-1 and TRBJ2-7; 11 positions match TRBD1. J was trimmed by 3 bases and V by 4 bases; bases with no gene match: 6. The CDR3 extends over 15 amino acids. Germline values: CDR1 SGHRS, CDR2 YFSETQ. CDR3 amino acids: CASSPGTGGYYEQYF. DNA of the CDR3: TGCGCCAGCAGCCCGGGGACAGGGGGTTACTACGAGCAGTACTTC.

This chain links TRBV5-1 with TRBJ1-3; D gene ambiguous. CDR3 length equals 14 residues. V lost 4 bases to trimming and J lost 0 bases, with 8 bases between them. Germline-derived CDR1 and CDR2 are SGHRS and YFSETQ. CDR3 bases: TGCGCCAGCAGCCCCGGGGACTCTGGAAACACCATATATTTT. Its translation: CASSPGDSGNTIYF.

V gene TRBV6-2 or TRBV6-3 combines with J gene TRBJ1-1; TRBD1 is a possible D gene (6 bases). The CDR3 spans 12 residues. Trimming pared 5 bases from V and 6 bases from J, leaving 10 bases between. Germline V gives CDR1 MNHEY, CDR2 SVGEGT. The chain's CDR3 is CASSAGAAEAFF. CDR3 coding DNA: TGTGCCAGCAGTGCAGGGGCGGCTGAAGCTTTCTTT.

J is TRBJ1-5 and V is TRBV5-1; no clear D. The germline gives CDR1 SGHRS, CDR2 YFSETQ. The CDR3 is made up of 15 amino acids. Trimming cost V 4 bases and J 0 bases, with 11 bases left between them. CDR3 in DNA: TGCGCCAGCAGCGAAGACACATTTAGCAATCAGCCCCAGCATTTT. Translation gives CASSEDTFSNQPQHF.

This chain links TRBV5-6 with TRBJ1-4, with 7 positions matching TRBD1. The germline V gene encodes CDR1 SGHDT and CDR2 YYEEEE. There are 15 residues in the CDR3. Germline trimming cut 4 bases from V and 4 bases from J; bases unmatched to any gene: 7. CDR3 in amino acids: CASSLGQLLNEKLFF. The CDR3 DNA follows: TGTGCCAGCAGCCTGGGACAGCTACTTAATGAAAAACTGTTTTTT.

This clone is medium-sized within its sample. The J gene is TRBJ2-1, the V gene TRBV7-9; 9 bases map to TRBD2. J lost 0 bases, V lost 7 bases, and 4 bases had no gene match. The CDR3 is 15 residues long. CDR1 is SEHNR and CDR2 is FQNEAQ in the germline V gene (reference sequence). The CDR3 protein is CASNELAGSYNEQFF. Here the CDR3 DNA reads TGTGCCAGCAACGAACTAGCGGGCTCCTACAATGAGCAGTTCTTC.

This clone appeared once. This chain connects TRBV6-5 to TRBJ1-1, with 9 bases identical to TRBD1. V lost 6 bases to trimming and J lost 5 bases; unmatched junction nucleotides: 4. The CDR3 length is 13 residues. Per the germline V gene, CDR1 is MNHEY and CDR2 is SVGAGI. Here the CDR3 DNA reads TGTGCCAGCAGCGGGACAGGGAGGACTGAAGCTTTCTTT. It specifies CASSGTGRTEAFF.

This clone showed up just once. The chain employs TRBV7-2 and TRBJ1-2; D perhaps matches TRBD1 (5 bases). The CDR3 has 13 residues. Trimming removed 5 bases at V and 7 bases at J, with 14 bases between. The germline V gene has CDR1 SGHTA and CDR2 FQGNSA. CDR3 coding DNA: TGTGCCAGCAGCCCAGGACAAACAGCTGGCTACACCTTC. Amino acids: CASSPGQTAGYTF.

The rearrangement links TRBV7-9 to TRBJ2-7; D possibly corresponds to TRBD1 (5 bases). This CDR3 region has 18 residues. Per the germline V gene, CDR1 is SEHNR and CDR2 is FQNEAQ (reference sequence). Trimming cost V 5 bases and J 2 bases, with 25 bases left between them. The CDR3 sequence: CASSPLGSWQGQPYEQYF. In DNA, the CDR3 is TGTGCCAGCAGCCCTCTCGGCAGTTGGCAGGGCCAACCCTACGAGCAGTACTTC.

The chain is built from TRBV27 and TRBJ2-7, with D unresolved. Germline CDR1 and CDR2: MNHEY and SMNVEV (reference sequence). The CDR3 extends over 13 amino acids. Trimming took 4 bases from V and 7 from J, leaving 14 bases between them. The CDR3 DNA reads as TGTGCCAGCAGTTACAACTTTGGGCAAGAGCAGTACTTC. Translating gives CASSYNFGQEQYF.